This T cell receptor (beta chain) was observed in a study of T cells in tumors after PD-1 blockade. Trimming took off 4 bases at V and 3 bases at J, with 9 bases between the two ends. Germline V gene sequence: CDR1 MNHEY, CDR2 SVGEGT. This CDR3 contains 13 residues. TCRdb's table, derived via immunoSEQ multiplex PCR, lists solely in-frame clones and lacks some. The sample lists roughly 13,000 clones, about 67% seen once, with more than 30% in the top ten. This clone was observed a few times. The chain joins TRBV6-2 or TRBV6-3 to TRBJ1-1; weak D call: TRBD1 (6 bases). The receptor was isolated from a human donor with cutaneous squamous cell carcinoma. Sequenced here: tumor tissue, sampled after anti-PD-1 treatment. As DNA, the CDR3 is TGTGCCAGCAGTTTGAACAGGGACACTGAAGCTTTCTTT. It encodes CASSLNRDTEAFF.